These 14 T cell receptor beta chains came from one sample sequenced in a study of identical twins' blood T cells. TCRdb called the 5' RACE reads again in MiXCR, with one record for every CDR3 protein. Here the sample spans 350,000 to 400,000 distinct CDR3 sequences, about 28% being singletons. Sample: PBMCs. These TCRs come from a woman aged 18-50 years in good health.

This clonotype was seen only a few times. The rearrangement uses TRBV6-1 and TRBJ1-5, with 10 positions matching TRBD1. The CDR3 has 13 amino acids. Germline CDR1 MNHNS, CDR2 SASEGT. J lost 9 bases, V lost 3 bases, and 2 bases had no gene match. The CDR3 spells CASSDGTGVPQHF. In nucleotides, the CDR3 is TGTGCCAGCAGTGACGGGACAGGGGTGCCCCAGCATTTT.

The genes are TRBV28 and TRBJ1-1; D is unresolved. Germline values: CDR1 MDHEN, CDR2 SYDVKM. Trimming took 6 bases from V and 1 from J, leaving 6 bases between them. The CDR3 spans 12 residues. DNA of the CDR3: TGTGCCAGCAGGGCAGAGAACACTGAAGCTTTCTTT. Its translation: CASRAENTEAFF.

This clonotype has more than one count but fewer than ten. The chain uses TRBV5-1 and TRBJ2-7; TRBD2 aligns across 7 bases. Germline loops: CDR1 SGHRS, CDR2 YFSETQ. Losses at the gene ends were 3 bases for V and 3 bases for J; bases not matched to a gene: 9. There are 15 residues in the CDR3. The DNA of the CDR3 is TGCGCCAGCAGCTCCCGTCCTAGGGACTACTACGAGCAGTACTTC. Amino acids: CASSSRPRDYYEQYF.

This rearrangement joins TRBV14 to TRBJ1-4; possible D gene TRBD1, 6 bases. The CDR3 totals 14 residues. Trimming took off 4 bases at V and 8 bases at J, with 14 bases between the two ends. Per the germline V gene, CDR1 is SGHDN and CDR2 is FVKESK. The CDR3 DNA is TGTGCCAGCAGCCGGGGGGCACAGCGGGAAAAACTGTTTTTT. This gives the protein CASSRGAQREKLFF.

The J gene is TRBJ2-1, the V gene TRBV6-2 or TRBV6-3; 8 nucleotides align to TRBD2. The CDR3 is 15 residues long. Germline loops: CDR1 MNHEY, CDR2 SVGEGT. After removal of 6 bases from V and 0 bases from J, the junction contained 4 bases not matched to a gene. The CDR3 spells CASRVAGSSYNEQFF. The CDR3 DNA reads TGTGCCAGCAGAGTAGCGGGAAGCTCCTACAATGAGCAGTTCTTC.

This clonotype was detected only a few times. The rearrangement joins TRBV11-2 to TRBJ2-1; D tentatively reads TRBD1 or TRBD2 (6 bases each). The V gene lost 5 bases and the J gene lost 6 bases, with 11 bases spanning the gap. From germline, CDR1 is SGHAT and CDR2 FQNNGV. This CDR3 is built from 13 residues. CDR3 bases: TGTGCCAGCAGCCCGGGGGCCCTCAATGAGCAGTTCTTC. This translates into CASSPGALNEQFF.

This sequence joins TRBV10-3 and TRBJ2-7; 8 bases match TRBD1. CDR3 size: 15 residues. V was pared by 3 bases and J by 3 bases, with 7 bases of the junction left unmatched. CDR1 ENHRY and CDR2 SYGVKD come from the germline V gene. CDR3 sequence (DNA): TGTGCCATCAGTGATGGGACAGGAGAGGTCTACGAGCAGTACTTC. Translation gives CAISDGTGEVYEQYF.

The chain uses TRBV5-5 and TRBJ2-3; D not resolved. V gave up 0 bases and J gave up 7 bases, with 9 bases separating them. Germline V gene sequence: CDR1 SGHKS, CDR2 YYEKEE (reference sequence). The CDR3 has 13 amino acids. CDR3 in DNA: TGTGCCAGCAGCTTGGATACATCGAATACGCAGTATTTT. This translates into CASSLDTSNTQYF.

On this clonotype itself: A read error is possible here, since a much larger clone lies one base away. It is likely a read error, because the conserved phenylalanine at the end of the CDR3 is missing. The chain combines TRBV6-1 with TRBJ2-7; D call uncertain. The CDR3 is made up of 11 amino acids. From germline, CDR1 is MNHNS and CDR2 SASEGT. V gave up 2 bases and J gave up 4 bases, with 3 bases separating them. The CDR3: CASSERYEQYL. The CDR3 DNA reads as TGTGCCAGCAGTGAAAGGTACGAGCAGTACCTC.

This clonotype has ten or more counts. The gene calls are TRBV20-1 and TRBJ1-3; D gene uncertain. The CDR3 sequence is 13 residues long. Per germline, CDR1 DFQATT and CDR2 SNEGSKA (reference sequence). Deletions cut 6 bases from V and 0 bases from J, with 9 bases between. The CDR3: CSAPTFSGNTIYF. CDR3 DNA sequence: TGCAGTGCCCCAACCTTCTCTGGAAACACCATATATTTT.

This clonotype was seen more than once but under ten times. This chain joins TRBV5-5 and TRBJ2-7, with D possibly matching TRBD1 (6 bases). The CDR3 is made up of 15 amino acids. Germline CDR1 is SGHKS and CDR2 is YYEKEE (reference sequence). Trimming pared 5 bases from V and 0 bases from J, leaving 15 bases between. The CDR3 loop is CASSPETGLSYEQYF. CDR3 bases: TGTGCCAGCAGTCCTGAGACAGGTCTCTCCTACGAGCAGTACTTC.

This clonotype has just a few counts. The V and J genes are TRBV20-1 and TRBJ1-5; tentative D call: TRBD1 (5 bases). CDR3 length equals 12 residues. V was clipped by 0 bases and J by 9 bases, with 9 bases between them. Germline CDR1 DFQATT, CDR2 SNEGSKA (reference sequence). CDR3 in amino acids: CSARDPDRPQHF. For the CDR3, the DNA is TGCAGTGCTAGAGATCCTGACAGGCCCCAGCATTTT.

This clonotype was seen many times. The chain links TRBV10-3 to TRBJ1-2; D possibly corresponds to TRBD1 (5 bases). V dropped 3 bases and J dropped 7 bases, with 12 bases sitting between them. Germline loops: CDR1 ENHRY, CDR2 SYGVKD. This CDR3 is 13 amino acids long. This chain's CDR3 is CAISDGQASGYTF. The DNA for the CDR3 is TGTGCCATCAGTGATGGACAAGCGAGTGGCTACACCTTC.

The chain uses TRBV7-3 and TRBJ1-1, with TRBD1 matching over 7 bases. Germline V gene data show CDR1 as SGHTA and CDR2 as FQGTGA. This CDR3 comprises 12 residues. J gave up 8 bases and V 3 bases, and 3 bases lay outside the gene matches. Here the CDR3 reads CASSFDREEAFF. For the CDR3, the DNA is TGTGCCAGCAGCTTCGACAGGGAGGAAGCTTTCTTT.